The source of this T cell receptor (beta chain) is a study of identical twins. Via MiXCR, TCRdb re-called the 5' RACE reads, giving one row per CDR3 protein. The profile covers about 790,000 distinct CDR3 sequences, with approximately 18% appearing a single time and around 14% taken by the ten largest. The same data also contributed to another study, on T cells expressing NK-cell markers. That source notes: In sorted CD3+CD56+NKG2C+, CD3+CD56+NKG2C- and CD3+CD56-NKG2C+ T cells, TCR beta repertoires were obtained.

This receptor was identified in a woman between 18 and 30 years old in good health. Specimen: PBMCs.

DNA for the CDR3: TGTGCCAGCAGTTACACTCCGGGCGCTCGGGAGACCCAGTACTTC. Amino acids: CASSYTPGARETQYF. The chain employs TRBV6-5 and TRBJ2-5; D not resolved. V lost 2 bases and J 5 bases, leaving 15 bases between the germline ends. This CDR3 contains 15 residues. The V gene's germline CDR1 is MNHEY and CDR2 SVGAGI.